A single sample is the source of the 27 T cell receptor beta chains below, sequenced in a study of CD8+ T cells in alopecia areata. The sample's treatment: oral pan-JAK inhibitor, 5-10 mg twice daily. The sequencing template was cDNA reverse transcribed from extracted RNA. TCRdb keeps only in-frame clones here, not all; method: immunoSEQ multiplex PCR. The sample carries roughly 180,000 clones, 40% to 65% recorded once. Sequencing used CD8+ T cells sorted from blood, obtained around week 54, from a patient treated with tofacitinib. These receptor sequences come from a human donor with alopecia areata.

This clone appeared a single time. This chain joins TRBV11-2 and TRBJ2-5; a weak D match, TRBD2 (6 bases). Germline V gene lookup returns CDR1 SGHAT and CDR2 FQNNGV. Trimming stripped 5 bases from V and 0 bases from J, with 13 bases between. This CDR3 region has 15 residues. In nucleotides, the CDR3 is TGTGCCAGCAGCAATAGCGGATGGGACCAAGAGACCCAGTACTTC. It is translated as CASSNSGWDQETQYF. The full variable domain, with the rest looked up from reference TRBV11-2 and TRBJ2-5, is EAGVAQSPRYKIIEKRQSVAFWCNPISGHATLYWYQQILGQGPKLLIQFQNNGVVDDSQLPKDRFSAERLKGVDSTLKIQPAKLEDSAVYLCASSNSGWDQETQYFGPGTRLLVL.

The chain links TRBV30 to TRBJ2-7, with D possibly being TRBD2 (6 bases). V lost 1 base and J 5 bases, leaving 9 bases between the germline ends. There are 12 residues in the CDR3. CDR1 and CDR2 (germline): GTSNPN, SVGIG (reference sequence). The CDR3 coding sequence is TGTGCCTGGAGTGGTGGAGGGAACGAGCAGTACTTC. Translating gives CAWSGGGNEQYF.

V is TRBV4-1 and J is TRBJ1-5; weak D call: TRBD1 (6 bases). The CDR3 extends over 14 amino acids. Germline V gene data show CDR1 as MGHRA and CDR2 as YSYEKL. V lost 4 bases and J lost 7, with 14 bases in between. CDR3 in amino acids: CASSLHRVRQPQHF. The CDR3, as DNA: TGCGCCAGCAGCCTTCACAGGGTACGGCAGCCCCAGCATTTT.

The chain couples TRBV5-1 to TRBJ2-7; 8 nucleotides match TRBD1. V trimming: 4 bases; J trimming: 5 bases; junction bases outside the gene matches: 5. CDR1 and CDR2 (germline): SGHRS, YFSETQ. This CDR3 is 13 amino acids long. CDR3 sequence: CASSTDRAHEQYF. The CDR3 nucleotides are TGCGCCAGCAGCACGGACAGGGCCCACGAGCAGTACTTC.

This sequence joins TRBV25-1 and TRBJ1-1, with 7 bases that match TRBD1. CDR1 is MGHDK and CDR2 is SYGVNS in the germline V gene. Trimming at V came to 8 bases and at J to 1 base, leaving 10 bases not matched to a gene. The CDR3 loop spans 15 amino acids. CDR3 amino acids: CASPTLDRENTEAFF. For the CDR3, the DNA is TGTGCCAGCCCTACCCTCGACAGGGAGAACACTGAAGCTTTCTTT.

The rearrangement uses TRBV5-6 and TRBJ1-6; 12 bases align to TRBD1. Germline CDR1 and CDR2: SGHDT and YYEEEE. There are 15 residues in the CDR3. V lost 2 bases and J lost 9; bases outside the gene matches: 3. The CDR3 DNA follows: TGTGCCAGCAGCTTTTGGGGACAGGGGGCTTCACCCCTCCACTTT. This sequence encodes CASSFWGQGASPLHF.

Notes on this clone: The sample carries other DNA sequences with the same CDR3. This chain uses TRBV27 with TRBJ1-5; maybe TRBD1 (6 bases). The CDR3 has 15 residues. The ends were cut back, 3 bases at V and 1 base at J, with 10 bases in the middle. The germline V gene encodes CDR1 MNHEY and CDR2 SMNVEV (reference sequence). The CDR3 region has the DNA TGTGCCAGCAGTTTGAGCAGGGGAAGCAATCAGCCCCAGCATTTT. Translated, it gives CASSLSRGSNQPQHF.

The DNA of the CDR3 is TGTGCCAGCAGGGGAAGGCAGGGGGCATTTGGCTACACCTTC. The encoded protein is CASRGRQGAFGYTF. The chain carries TRBV7-9 and TRBJ1-2; 8 bases line up with TRBD1. The CDR3 has 14 amino acids. The V segment lost 6 bases and the J segment 7 bases; nucleotides outside the gene matches: 10. The germline CDR1 and CDR2 sequences are SEHNR and FQNEAQ (reference sequence).

This chain links TRBV2 with TRBJ2-7; a weak D match, TRBD1 (5 bases). The CDR3 length is 14 residues. V gave up 4 bases and J gave up 2 bases, with 12 bases separating them. Germline V gene lookup returns CDR1 SNHLY and CDR2 FYNNEI. The CDR3 DNA follows: TGTGCCAGCAGTGGAGACAGTGTCGCCTACGAGCAGTACTTC. Translated, it gives CASSGDSVAYEQYF.

In its sample, this clone was seen a few times. V gene TRBV6-4 combines with J gene TRBJ1-6; 8 nucleotides line up with TRBD1. CDR1 is MRHNA, CDR2 SNTAGT, per germline. Losses at the gene ends were 6 bases for V and 8 bases for J; bases not matched to a gene: 9. The length of the CDR3 is 15 residues. The CDR3 nucleotides read TGTGCCAGCAGCCCCGGACAGGGTGGGGATTCACCCCTCCACTTT. Its protein is CASSPGQGGDSPLHF.

The table lists this clone with a count of one. This chain links TRBV12-5 with TRBJ2-1; a possible D gene is TRBD2 (7 bases). Germline loops: CDR1 LGHNT, CDR2 FRNRAP. The CDR3 is 13 residues long. The ends were cut back, 3 bases at V and 9 bases at J, with 12 bases in the middle. CDR3 in amino acids: CASGLWGGGEQFF. CDR3 nucleotides: TGTGCTAGTGGTTTATGGGGGGGCGGTGAGCAGTTCTTC.

V is TRBV9 and J is TRBJ2-2; a possible D gene is TRBD1 (6 bases). The CDR3 spans 14 residues. Germline-derived CDR1 and CDR2 are SGDLS and YYNGEE. V lost 7 bases and J lost 0, with 10 bases in between. The CDR3 DNA is TGTGCCAGCGGGAGACAGGCGAACACCGGGGAGCTGTTTTTT. This gives the protein CASGRQANTGELFF.

In its sample, this clone was seen a few times. This chain connects TRBV25-1 to TRBJ2-7; D unclear. Germline lookup yields CDR1 MGHDK and CDR2 SYGVNS. V was trimmed by 3 bases and J by 0 bases, leaving 6 bases between them. The CDR3 is 13 amino acids. The DNA for the CDR3 is TGTGCCAGCAGTGACCGGAGCTCCTACGAGCAGTACTTC. Amino acids: CASSDRSSYEQYF.

The sample holds one count of this clone. The J gene is TRBJ2-2, the V gene TRBV7-9; D ambiguous. The CDR3 is 11 amino acids. Between the trimmed V and J ends, which lost 3 bases and 7 bases, there was a span of 3 bases. The germline CDR1 and CDR2 sequences are SEHNR and FQNEAQ (reference sequence). CDR3 sequence reads: CASSFNGELFF. CDR3 bases: TGTGCCAGCAGCTTCAACGGGGAGCTGTTTTTT.

This clone has only a few counts. The chain links TRBV7-9 to TRBJ2-7; the match to TRBD1 covers 7 bases. V shed 4 bases, J shed 6 bases, and the junction held 12 bases outside the gene matches. Germline V CDR1 and CDR2: SEHNR, FQNEAQ (reference sequence). The CDR3 runs 15 residues. This CDR3 is CASSSTTGPTVEQYF. As DNA, the CDR3 is TGTGCCAGCAGCTCTACGACAGGGCCGACGGTCGAGCAGTACTTC.

This clone was observed a handful of times. The gene calls are TRBV4-2 and TRBJ2-5; tentatively, D is TRBD2 (6 bases). The germline V gene has CDR1 LGHNA and CDR2 YNFKEQ. CDR3 length equals 15 residues. V was trimmed by 1 base and J by 1 base, leaving 10 bases between them. The DNA of the CDR3 is TGTGCCAGCAGCCAAGCGCGGGGTAGCCAAGAGACCCAGTACTTC. This gives the protein CASSQARGSQETQYF.

This clone was recorded at least ten times. Other DNA sequences in the same sample also yield this CDR3. This rearrangement joins TRBV29-1 to TRBJ1-1; no firm D call. CDR3 length equals 10 residues. CDR1 is SQVTM and CDR2 is ANQGSEA in the germline V gene. V dropped 4 bases and J dropped 1 base, with 1 base sitting between them. CDR3 DNA sequence: TGCAGCGTTGCGAACACTGAAGCTTTCTTT. It specifies CSVANTEAFF.

The chain couples TRBV7-8 to TRBJ2-7; TRBD2 aligns across 13 bases. This CDR3 is built from 16 residues. The ends lost 6 bases at V and 5 bases at J; junction bases unmatched: 10. In germline, CDR1 is SGHVS, CDR2 FQNEAQ. The CDR3 here is CASSWGLAGRRDEQYF. The CDR3 DNA reads TGTGCCAGCAGTTGGGGACTAGCGGGGCGTAGAGACGAGCAGTACTTC.

This chain links TRBV9 with TRBJ1-5; 8 nucleotides align to TRBD1. The length of the CDR3 is 14 residues. V lost 4 bases and J lost 2; bases outside the gene matches: 2. Germline V gene sequence: CDR1 SGDLS, CDR2 YYNGEE. The CDR3 sequence: CASSPDRGNQPQHF. CDR3 in DNA: TGTGCCAGCAGCCCGGACAGGGGCAATCAGCCCCAGCATTTT.

The V call is TRBV10-2, the J call TRBJ2-7, with unresolved D. Between the trimmed V and J ends, which lost 2 bases and 2 bases, there was a span of 7 bases. Per germline, CDR1 WSHSY and CDR2 SAAADI. This CDR3 is built from 13 residues. This CDR3 is CASSEAGTYEQYF. The CDR3 DNA reads TGCGCCAGCAGTGAGGCAGGAACCTACGAGCAGTACTTC.

The chain links TRBV4-1 to TRBJ2-1, with 8 nucleotides matching TRBD1. The J segment lost 2 bases and the V segment lost 5 bases, leaving 5 bases of the junction unmatched. This CDR3 region has 15 residues. Germline loops: CDR1 MGHRA, CDR2 YSYEKL. CDR3 bases: TGCGCCAGCAGCTCCCGACAGGGGACCTACAATGAGCAGTTCTTC. This sequence encodes CASSSRQGTYNEQFF.

The V call is TRBV5-6, the J call TRBJ2-6; D may match TRBD1 or TRBD2 (5 bases each). The CDR3 is made up of 16 amino acids. From germline, CDR1 is SGHDT and CDR2 YYEEEE. CDR3 sequence reads: CATARGTPLRANVLTF. Here the CDR3 DNA reads TGTGCAACCGCACGAGGGACCCCATTAAGGGCCAACGTCCTGACTTTC.

This clone was recorded once. The J gene is TRBJ1-1, the V gene TRBV7-9; D uncertain. The V end lost 5 bases, the J end lost 3 bases, and 7 bases lay between the germline ends. The germline V gene has CDR1 SEHNR and CDR2 FQNEAQ (reference sequence). The CDR3 runs to 12 residues. Here the CDR3 DNA reads TGTGCCAGCAGCGAAGCAGACACTGAAGCTTTCTTT. This translates into CASSEADTEAFF.

This clone has a count of ten or more. Other DNA sequences from this sample encode an identical CDR3 as well. The rearrangement joins TRBV6-4 to TRBJ2-3; the match to TRBD1 covers 10 bases. Trimming took 3 bases from V and 4 from J; bases not matched to a gene: 1. Germline V lookup: CDR1 MRHNA, CDR2 SNTAGT. This CDR3 is 14 amino acids long. The CDR3 region has the DNA TGTGCCAGCAGTGAAGGACAGGGGGCAGATACGCAGTATTTT. This gives the protein CASSEGQGADTQYF.

This clone was seen more than once but under ten times. The chain has TRBV4-1 and TRBJ1-3; tentatively, D is TRBD1 (6 bases). The CDR3 has 19 residues. The germline V gene encodes CDR1 MGHRA and CDR2 YSYEKL. With 0 bases removed from V and 1 base from J, the gap between germline ends came to 19 bases. CDR3 in amino acids: CASSQEEATGGRSGNTIYF. CDR3 in DNA: TGCGCCAGCAGCCAAGAAGAGGCTACCGGGGGGCGTTCTGGAAACACCATATATTTT.

As DNA, the CDR3 is TGTGCCAGCACCTTAGGGGCGGGAGCGAACACTGAAGCTTTCTTT. Translation: CASTLGAGANTEAFF. The chain carries TRBV27 and TRBJ1-1; possibly TRBD1 for D (5 bases). V was trimmed by 7 bases and J by 1 base, leaving 16 bases between them. The CDR3 sequence is 15 residues long. Germline assignment: CDR1 MNHEY and CDR2 SMNVEV (reference sequence).

A few counts support this clone. The V and J genes are TRBV30 and TRBJ2-7; a possible D gene is TRBD2 (5 bases). The CDR3 sequence is 11 residues long. CDR1 and CDR2 (germline): GTSNPN, SVGIG (reference sequence). Trimming took off 8 bases at V and 7 bases at J, with 15 bases between the two ends. The CDR3 bases are TGTGCCAGCCATAAGAGAGGGGAGCAGTACTTC. Protein: CASHKRGEQYF.